These 10 T cell receptor beta chains came from one sample sequenced in a study of shared clonotypes between healthy human individuals. CD8 cells classed as naive were CD45RO-negative and positively selected for CCR7, excluding terminally differentiated effector memory CD45RA+ cells. Some clones are missing from TCRdb's copy, which holds only in-frame ones; the method was immunoSEQ multiplex PCR. In the table there are more than 2 million clones, around 93% of which are singletons. Sequenced sample: naive CD8+ T cells from PBMCs. Receptors were obtained from a man younger than 35 in good health. Some clones in this sample may be carry-over from other donors' samples.

This chain links TRBV5-1 with TRBJ2-4, with TRBD1 matching 9 bases. The CDR3 spans 16 residues. The ends lost 4 bases at V and 0 bases at J; junction bases unmatched: 5. Germline loops: CDR1 SGHRS, CDR2 YFSETQ. The CDR3 here is CASSQRQGVAKNIQYF. CDR3 coding DNA: TGCGCCAGCAGCCAAAGACAGGGGGTAGCCAAAAACATTCAGTACTTC.

Notes on this clone: Other DNA sequences in this specimen translate into the identical CDR3. In nucleotides, the CDR3 is TGTGCCAGCTCACCCGGGACTAGCGGGAGGACAGATACGCAGTATTTT. This codes for CASSPGTSGRTDTQYF. V usage is TRBV18 and J usage is TRBJ2-3; 15 bases fit TRBD2. Germline V gene data show CDR1 as KGHSH and CDR2 as LQKENI. This CDR3 has 16 amino acids. V dropped 3 bases and J dropped 3; count of bases not matched to a gene: 1.

V and J are TRBV29-1 and TRBJ2-7, with 8 bases aligning to TRBD2. The germline gives CDR1 SQVTM, CDR2 ANQGSEA. The V and J ends lost 5 bases and 1 base, in that order; junction bases with no gene match: 7. The CDR3 has 14 amino acids. CDR3 nucleotide sequence: TGCAGCGTTCGGCCGGGACTAGGTTCCTACGAGCAGTACTTC. Its translation is CSVRPGLGSYEQYF.

The V and J genes are TRBV25-1 and TRBJ2-1; D gene ambiguous. The CDR3 totals 14 residues. V lost 3 bases and J lost 3, with 9 bases in between. In germline, CDR1 is MGHDK, CDR2 SYGVNS. The DNA of the CDR3 is TGTGCCAGCAGTGATGGGCGGTTCTACAATGAGCAGTTCTTC. The encoded protein is CASSDGRFYNEQFF.

This chain links TRBV14 with TRBJ2-3, with TRBD1 as a possible D gene (6 bases). Germline assignment: CDR1 SGHDN and CDR2 FVKESK. The CDR3 sequence is 15 residues long. V lost 4 bases to trimming and J lost 2 bases, with 13 bases between them. CDR3 coding DNA: TGTGCCAGCAGCCTACTTAGGGGGACCACAGATACGCAGTATTTT. This codes for CASSLLRGTTDTQYF.

The rearrangement links TRBV7-3 to TRBJ2-3; D unclear. V lost 5 bases to trimming and J lost 0 bases, with 15 bases between them. The CDR3 spans 16 residues. Germline V gives CDR1 SGHTA, CDR2 FQGTGA. The CDR3 DNA is TGTGCCAGCAGCCCGAGACTTGTAGCTAGCACAGATACGCAGTATTTT. It translates to CASSPRLVASTDTQYF. Combining the CDR3 with reference TRBV7-3 and TRBJ2-3 gives the whole variable domain GAGVSQTPSNKVTEKGKYVELRCDPISGHTALYWYRQSLGQGPEFLIYFQGTGAADDSGLPNDRFFAVRPEGSVSTLKIQRTERGDSAVYLCASSPRLVASTDTQYFGPGTRLTVL.

The chain has TRBV5-1 and TRBJ2-7; TRBD2 aligns across 9 bases. Germline CDR1 SGHRS, CDR2 YFSETQ. V trimming: 1 base; J trimming: 3 bases; junction bases outside the gene matches: 5. There are 15 residues in the CDR3. CDR3 nucleotides: TGCGCCAGCAGCTTGCTGAGCGGGAGGAACTACGAGCAGTACTTC. Its protein is CASSLLSGRNYEQYF.

The rearrangement uses TRBV30 and TRBJ2-1; no clear D. CDR1 is GTSNPN, CDR2 SVGIG, per germline (reference sequence). V lost 2 bases, J lost 5 bases, and 7 bases lay in between. The CDR3 sequence is 12 residues long. The CDR3, as DNA: TGTGCCTGGAGTCCACAGCACAATGAGCAGTTCTTC. This encodes CAWSPQHNEQFF.

This clone was seen only once. J is TRBJ1-2 and V is TRBV30, with unresolved D. Trimming took 4 bases from V and 7 from J, leaving 7 bases between them. Germline loops: CDR1 GTSNPN, CDR2 SVGIG (reference sequence). The CDR3 is made up of 10 amino acids. The CDR3 region has the DNA TGTGCCTGGAAGAATAGTGGCTACACCTTC. Amino acids: CAWKNSGYTF.

V is TRBV28 and J is TRBJ2-1; maybe TRBD2 (7 bases). Germline V gene sequence: CDR1 MDHEN, CDR2 SYDVKM. The CDR3 spans 16 residues. V gave up 1 base and J gave up 10 bases, with 20 bases separating them. CDR3 in amino acids: CASSLLGGLRIREQFF. The CDR3, as DNA: TGTGCCAGCAGTTTATTAGGGGGACTACGCATCCGGGAGCAGTTCTTC.